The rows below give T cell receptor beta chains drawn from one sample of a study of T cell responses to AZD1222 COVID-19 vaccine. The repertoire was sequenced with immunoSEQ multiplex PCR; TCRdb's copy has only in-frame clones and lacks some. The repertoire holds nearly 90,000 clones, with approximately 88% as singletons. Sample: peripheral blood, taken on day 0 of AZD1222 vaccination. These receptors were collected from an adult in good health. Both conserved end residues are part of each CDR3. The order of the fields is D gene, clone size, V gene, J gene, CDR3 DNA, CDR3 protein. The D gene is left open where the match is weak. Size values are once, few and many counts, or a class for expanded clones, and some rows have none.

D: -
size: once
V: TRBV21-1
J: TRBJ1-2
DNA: TGTGCCAGCAGCAAAGGTGGGTTCACGGGCGGCTACACCTTC
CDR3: CASSKGGFTGGYTF

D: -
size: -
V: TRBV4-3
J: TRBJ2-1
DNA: TGCGCCAGCAGCCAGAAATCGGGGAATGAGCAGTTCTTC
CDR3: CASSQKSGNEQFF

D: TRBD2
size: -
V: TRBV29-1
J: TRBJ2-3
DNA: TGCAGCGTGTGGACTAGCGAGACAGATACGCAGTATTTT
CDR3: CSVWTSETDTQYF

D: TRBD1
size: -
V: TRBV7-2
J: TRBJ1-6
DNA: TGTGCCAGCAGCTTGGGACAGGGCTTTTCACCCCTCCACTTT
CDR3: CASSLGQGFSPLHF

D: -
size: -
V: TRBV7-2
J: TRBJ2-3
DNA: TGTGCCAGCAGCTTTCAAGGGTTCATAGATACGCAGTATTTT
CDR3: CASSFQGFIDTQYF

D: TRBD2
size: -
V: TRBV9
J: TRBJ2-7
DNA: TGTGCCAGCAGCCTGGGGACTAGCAGGAGTGACGAGCAGTACTTC
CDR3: CASSLGTSRSDEQYF

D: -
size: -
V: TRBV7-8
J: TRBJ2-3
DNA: TGTGCCAGCAAAGAGGGTCGGAGCACAGATACGCAGTATTTT
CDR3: CASKEGRSTDTQYF

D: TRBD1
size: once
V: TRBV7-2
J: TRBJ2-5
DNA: TGTGCCAGCAGCTGGACAGGGGACACGAGAACCCAGTACTTC
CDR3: CASSWTGDTRTQYF

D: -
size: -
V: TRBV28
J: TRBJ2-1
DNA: TGTGCCAGCAGTTTTGGCGCTTCGGAGCAGTTCTTC
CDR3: CASSFGASEQFF

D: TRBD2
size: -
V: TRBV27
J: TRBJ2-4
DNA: TGTGCCAGCAGTTTAAGGCTAGCGGGGACAGCCAAAAACATTCAGTACTTC
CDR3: CASSLRLAGTAKNIQYF